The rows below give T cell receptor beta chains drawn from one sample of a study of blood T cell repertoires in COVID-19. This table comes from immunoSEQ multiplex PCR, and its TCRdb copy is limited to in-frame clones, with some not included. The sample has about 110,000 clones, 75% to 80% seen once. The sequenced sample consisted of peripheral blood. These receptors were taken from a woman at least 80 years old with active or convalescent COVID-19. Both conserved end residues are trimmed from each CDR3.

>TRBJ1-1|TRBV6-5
ASSRDRGGTEAF
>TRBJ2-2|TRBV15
ATSREASGLSGTGELF
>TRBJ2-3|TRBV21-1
ASPSGPRRNHTQY
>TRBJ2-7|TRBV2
ASSPRYEQY
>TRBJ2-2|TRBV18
ASSPQTGSTGELF
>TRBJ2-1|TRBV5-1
ASSQTGGQEQF
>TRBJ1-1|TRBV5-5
ASSLSGYVVYTEAF
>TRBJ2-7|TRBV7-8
ASSQGLAGNYEQY
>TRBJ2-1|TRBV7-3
ASSGTGGLEQF
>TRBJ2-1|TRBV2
ASRAQREAYNEQF
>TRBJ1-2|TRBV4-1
ASSQVRIRPGQGGRYYGYT
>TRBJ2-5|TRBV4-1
ASSRLTGVQETQY
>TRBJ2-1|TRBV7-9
ASSSLF
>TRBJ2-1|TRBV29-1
SVESGGLKAQF
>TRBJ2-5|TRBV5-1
ASSFAGEETQY
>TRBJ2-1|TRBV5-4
ASSQRILASLNEQF
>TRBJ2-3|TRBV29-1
SGRLAGGSWGTDTQY